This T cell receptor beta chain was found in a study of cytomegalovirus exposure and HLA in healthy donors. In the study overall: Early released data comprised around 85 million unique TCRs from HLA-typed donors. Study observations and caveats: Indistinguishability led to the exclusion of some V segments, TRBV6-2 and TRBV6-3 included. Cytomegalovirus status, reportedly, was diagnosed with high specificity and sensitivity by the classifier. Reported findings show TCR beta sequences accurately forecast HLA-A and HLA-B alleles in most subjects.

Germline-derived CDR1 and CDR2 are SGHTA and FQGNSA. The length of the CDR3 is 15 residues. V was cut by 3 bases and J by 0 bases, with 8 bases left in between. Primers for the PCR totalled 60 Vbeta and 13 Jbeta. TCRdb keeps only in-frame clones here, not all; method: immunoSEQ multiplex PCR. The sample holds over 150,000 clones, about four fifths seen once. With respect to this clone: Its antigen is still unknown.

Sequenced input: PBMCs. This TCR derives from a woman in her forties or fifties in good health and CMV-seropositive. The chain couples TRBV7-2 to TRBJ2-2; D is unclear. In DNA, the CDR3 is TGTGCCAGCAGCTTGAGGTACCCGAACACCGGGGAGCTGTTTTTT. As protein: CASSLRYPNTGELFF.